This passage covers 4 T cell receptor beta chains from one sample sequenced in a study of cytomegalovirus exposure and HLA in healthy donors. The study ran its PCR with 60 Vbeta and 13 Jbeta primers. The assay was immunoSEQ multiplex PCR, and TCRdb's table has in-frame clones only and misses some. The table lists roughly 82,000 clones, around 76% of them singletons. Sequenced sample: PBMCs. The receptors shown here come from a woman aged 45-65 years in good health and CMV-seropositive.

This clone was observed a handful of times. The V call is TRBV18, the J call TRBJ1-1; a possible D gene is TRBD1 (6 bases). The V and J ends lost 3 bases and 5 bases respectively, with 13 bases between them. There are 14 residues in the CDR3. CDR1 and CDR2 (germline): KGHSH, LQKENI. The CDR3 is CASSPAIGQTEAFF. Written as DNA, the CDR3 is TGTGCCAGCTCACCCGCTATTGGACAGACTGAAGCTTTCTTT. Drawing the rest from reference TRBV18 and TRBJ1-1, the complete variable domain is NAGVMQNPRHLVRRRGQEARLRCSPMKGHSHVYWYRQLPEEGLKFMVYLQKENIIDESGMPKERFSAEFPKEGPSILRIQQVVRGDSAAYFCASSPAIGQTEAFFGQGTRLTVV.

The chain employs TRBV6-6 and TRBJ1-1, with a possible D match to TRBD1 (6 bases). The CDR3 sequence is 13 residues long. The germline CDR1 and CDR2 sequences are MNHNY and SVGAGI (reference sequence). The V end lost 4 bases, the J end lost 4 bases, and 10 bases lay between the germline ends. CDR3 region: CASSSTGRTEAFF. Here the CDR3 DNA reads TGTGCCAGCAGTTCTACAGGGCGCACTGAAGCTTTCTTT.

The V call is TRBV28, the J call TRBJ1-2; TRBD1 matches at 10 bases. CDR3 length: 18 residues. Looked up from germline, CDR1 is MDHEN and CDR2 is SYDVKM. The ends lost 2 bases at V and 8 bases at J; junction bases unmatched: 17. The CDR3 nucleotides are TGTGCCAGCAGTTTAGGGTTAGGAGCCCGACAGGGGGCTCGGGGCTACACCTTC. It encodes CASSLGLGARQGARGYTF.

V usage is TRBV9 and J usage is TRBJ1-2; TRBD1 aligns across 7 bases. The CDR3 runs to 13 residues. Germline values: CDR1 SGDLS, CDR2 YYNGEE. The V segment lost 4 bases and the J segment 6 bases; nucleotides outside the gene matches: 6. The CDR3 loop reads CASSPQGEDGYTF. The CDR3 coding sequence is TGTGCCAGCAGCCCCCAGGGGGAGGATGGCTACACCTTC.